These 5 T cell receptor beta chains were all obtained from the same sample, sequenced in a study of shared clonotypes between healthy human individuals. Generated by immunoSEQ multiplex PCR, the TCRdb table keeps only in-frame clones and is missing some. This sample has some 200,000 clones, with just under 95% found just once. The sequencing sample was made of naive CD4+ T cells sorted from blood. The subset: CD45RA+ positively selected. All receptors come from a woman between 25 and 40 years old in good health.

The chain couples TRBV2 to TRBJ2-5, with D perhaps TRBD2 (6 bases). The J call may be wrong; the DNA end is better matched by TRBJ2-7. CDR3 length equals 15 residues. Germline V lookup: CDR1 SNHLY, CDR2 FYNNEI. In nucleotides, the CDR3 is TGTGCCAGCAGCCCGCTAGCGCAAAGCTCCTACGAGCAGTACTTC. Translation gives CASSPLAQSSYEQYF.

This clone appeared a single time. CDR3 amino acids: CASSINGVGYTF. In DNA form, the CDR3 reads TGTGCCAGTAGTATTAACGGGGTCGGCTACACCTTC. This sequence joins TRBV19 and TRBJ1-2; no reliable D call. Germline-derived CDR1 and CDR2 are LNHDA and SQIVND (reference sequence). Trimming left V 3 bases short and J 8 bases short, with 10 bases between. The CDR3 totals 12 residues. Filled out from reference TRBV19 and TRBJ1-2, the complete variable domain reads DGGITQSPKYLFRKEGQNVTLSCEQNLNHDAMYWYRQDPGQGLRLIYYSQIVNDFQKGDIAEGYSVSREKKESFPLTVTSAQKNPTAFYLCASSINGVGYTFGSGTRLTVV.

Points on this clone: An end of the junction does not agree with germline; a read error may underlie this. The CDR3 nucleotides read TGTGCCAGCTCACAAACAGGGGGGAACTCTGAAGCTTTCTTT. It codes for CASSQTGGNSEAFF. This chain joins TRBV18 and TRBJ1-1, with TRBD1 matching over 8 bases. The CDR3 sequence is 14 residues long. The V gene's germline CDR1 is KGHSH and CDR2 LQKENI.

This sequence joins TRBV29-1 and TRBJ2-1; TRBD2 matches at 9 bases. The germline CDR1 and CDR2 sequences are SQVTM and ANQGSEA. J was trimmed by 4 bases and V by 5 bases; bases with no gene match: 9. There are 15 residues in the CDR3. The CDR3, as DNA: TGCAGCGTTTGTAATGGACTAGCGATTTACAATGAGCAGTTCTTC. This gives the protein CSVCNGLAIYNEQFF.

The chain combines TRBV20-1 with TRBJ2-5; D gene uncertain. The better agreement between TRBJ2-7 and the DNA end casts doubt on the J call. Germline assignment: CDR1 DFQATT and CDR2 SNEGSKA (reference sequence). The CDR3 length is 11 residues. The CDR3 sequence is CSASTAYEQYF. CDR3 sequence (DNA): TGCAGTGCTAGTACAGCCTACGAGCAGTACTTC.